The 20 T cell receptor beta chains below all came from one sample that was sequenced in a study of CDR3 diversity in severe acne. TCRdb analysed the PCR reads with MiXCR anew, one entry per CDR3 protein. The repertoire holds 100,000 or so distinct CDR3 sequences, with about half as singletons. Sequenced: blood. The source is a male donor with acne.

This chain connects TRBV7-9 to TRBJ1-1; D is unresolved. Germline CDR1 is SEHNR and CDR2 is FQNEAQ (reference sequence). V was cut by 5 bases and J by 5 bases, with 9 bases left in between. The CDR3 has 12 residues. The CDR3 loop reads CASSGLDTEAFF. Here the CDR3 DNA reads TGTGCCAGCAGCGGCCTTGATACTGAAGCTTTCTTT.

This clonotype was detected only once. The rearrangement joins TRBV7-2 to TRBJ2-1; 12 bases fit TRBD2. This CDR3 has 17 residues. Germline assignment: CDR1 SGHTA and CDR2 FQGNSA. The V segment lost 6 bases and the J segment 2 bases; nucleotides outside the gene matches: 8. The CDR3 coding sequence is TGTGCCAGCAGTCCCCCTAGCGGGAGGGCCGCCTACAATGAGCAGTTCTTC. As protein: CASSPPSGRAAYNEQFF. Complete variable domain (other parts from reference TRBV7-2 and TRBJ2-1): GAGVSQSPSNKVTEKGKDVELRCDPISGHTALYWYRQSLGQGLEFLIYFQGNSAPDKSGLPSDRFSAERTGGSVSTLTIQRTQQEDSAVYLCASSPPSGRAAYNEQFFGPGTRLTVL.

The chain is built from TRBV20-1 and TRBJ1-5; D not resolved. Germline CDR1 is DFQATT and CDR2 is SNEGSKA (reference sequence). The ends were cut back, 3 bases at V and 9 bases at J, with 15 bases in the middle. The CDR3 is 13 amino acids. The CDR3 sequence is CSASGSSGRPQHF. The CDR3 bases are TGCAGTGCTAGCGGATCTAGCGGGAGGCCCCAGCATTTT.

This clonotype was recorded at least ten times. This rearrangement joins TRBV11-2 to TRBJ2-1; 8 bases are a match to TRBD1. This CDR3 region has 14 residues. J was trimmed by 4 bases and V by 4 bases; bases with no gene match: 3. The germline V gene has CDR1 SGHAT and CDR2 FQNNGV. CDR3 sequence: CASSWDRQYNEQFF. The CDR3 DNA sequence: TGTGCCAGCAGCTGGGACAGGCAGTACAATGAGCAGTTCTTC.

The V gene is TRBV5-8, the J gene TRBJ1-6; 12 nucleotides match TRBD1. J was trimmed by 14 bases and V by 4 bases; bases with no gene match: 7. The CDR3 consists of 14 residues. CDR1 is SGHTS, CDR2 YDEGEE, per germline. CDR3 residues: CASSKGTGGLTLHF. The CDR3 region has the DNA TGTGCCAGCAGCAAAGGGACAGGGGGCCTAACCCTCCACTTT.

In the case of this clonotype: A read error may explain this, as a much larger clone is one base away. CDR3 loop: CASRLSGAYNEQFF. CDR3 DNA: TGTGCCAGCAGACTTAGCGGAGCCTACAATGAGCAGTTCTTC. This chain links TRBV6-5 with TRBJ2-1; a possible D gene is TRBD2 (6 bases). CDR1 is MNHEY and CDR2 is SVGAGI in the germline V gene. The CDR3 covers 14 residues. V gave up 6 bases and J gave up 2 bases, with 11 bases separating them.

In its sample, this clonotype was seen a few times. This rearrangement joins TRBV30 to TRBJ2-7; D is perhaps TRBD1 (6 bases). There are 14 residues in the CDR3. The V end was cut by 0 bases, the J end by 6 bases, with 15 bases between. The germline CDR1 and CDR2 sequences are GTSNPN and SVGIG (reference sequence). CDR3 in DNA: TGTGCCTGGAGTGTAGGGTACAGGGAAACCGAGCAGTACTTC. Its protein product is CAWSVGYRETEQYF.

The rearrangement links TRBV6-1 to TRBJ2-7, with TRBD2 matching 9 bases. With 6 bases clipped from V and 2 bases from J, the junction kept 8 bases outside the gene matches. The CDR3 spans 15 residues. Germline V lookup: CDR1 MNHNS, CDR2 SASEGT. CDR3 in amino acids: CASSEVTSGAYEQYF. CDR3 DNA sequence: TGTGCCAGCAGCGAGGTGACTAGCGGTGCCTACGAGCAGTACTTC.

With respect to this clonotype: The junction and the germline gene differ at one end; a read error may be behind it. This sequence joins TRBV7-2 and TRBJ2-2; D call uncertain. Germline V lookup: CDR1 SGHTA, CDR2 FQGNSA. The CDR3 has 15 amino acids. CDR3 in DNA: TGCGCCAGCAGCCAGAACCGGAGGAACACCGGGGAGCTGTTTTTT. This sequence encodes CASSQNRRNTGELFF.

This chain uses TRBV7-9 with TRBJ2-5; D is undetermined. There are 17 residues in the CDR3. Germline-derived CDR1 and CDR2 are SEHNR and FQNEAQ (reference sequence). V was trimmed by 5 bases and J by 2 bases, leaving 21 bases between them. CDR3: CASSLGAVGSSQETQYF. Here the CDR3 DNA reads TGTGCCAGCAGCCTCGGAGCCGTCGGTTCGTCTCAAGAGACCCAGTACTTC. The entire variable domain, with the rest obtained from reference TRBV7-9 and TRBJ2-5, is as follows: DTGVSQNPRHKITKRGQNVTFRCDPISEHNRLYWYRQTLGQGPEFLTYFQNEAQLEKSRLLSDRFSAERPKGSFSTLEIQRTEQGDSAMYLCASSLGAVGSSQETQYFGPGTRLLVL.

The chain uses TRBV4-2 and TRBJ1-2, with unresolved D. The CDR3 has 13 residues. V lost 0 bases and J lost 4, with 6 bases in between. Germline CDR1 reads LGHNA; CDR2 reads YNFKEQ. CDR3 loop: CASSQDSSYGYTF. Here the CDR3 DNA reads TGTGCCAGCAGCCAAGATTCAAGCTATGGCTACACCTTC.

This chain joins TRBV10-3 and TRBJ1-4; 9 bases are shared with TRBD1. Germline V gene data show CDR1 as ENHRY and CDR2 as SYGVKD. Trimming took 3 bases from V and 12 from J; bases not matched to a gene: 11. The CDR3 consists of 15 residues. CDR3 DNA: TGTGCCATCAGTGACGACAGGACAGGGGCGGAAGAACTGTTTTTT. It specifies CAISDDRTGAEELFF.

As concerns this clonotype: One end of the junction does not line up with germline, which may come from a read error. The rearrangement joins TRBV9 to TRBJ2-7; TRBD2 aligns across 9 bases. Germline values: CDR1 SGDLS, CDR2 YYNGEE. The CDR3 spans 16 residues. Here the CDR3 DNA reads TGTGCCAGCAGTATTAGCGGGAGTGGGGTCAGCGGGGAGCTGTACTTC. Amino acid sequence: CASSISGSGVSGELYF.

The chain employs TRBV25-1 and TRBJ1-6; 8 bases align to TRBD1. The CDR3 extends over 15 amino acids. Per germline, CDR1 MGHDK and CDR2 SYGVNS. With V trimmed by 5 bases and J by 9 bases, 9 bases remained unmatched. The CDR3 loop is CASSFGSGGLSPLHF. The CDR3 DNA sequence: TGTGCCAGCAGTTTCGGGTCAGGGGGCCTTTCACCCCTCCACTTT.

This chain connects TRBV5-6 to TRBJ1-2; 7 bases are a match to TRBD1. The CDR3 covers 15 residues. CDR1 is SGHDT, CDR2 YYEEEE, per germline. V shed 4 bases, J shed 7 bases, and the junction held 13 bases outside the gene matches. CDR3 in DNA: TGTGCCAGCAGCCGAAGTGACAGGGAGTGGGGTGGCTACACCTTC. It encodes CASSRSDREWGGYTF.

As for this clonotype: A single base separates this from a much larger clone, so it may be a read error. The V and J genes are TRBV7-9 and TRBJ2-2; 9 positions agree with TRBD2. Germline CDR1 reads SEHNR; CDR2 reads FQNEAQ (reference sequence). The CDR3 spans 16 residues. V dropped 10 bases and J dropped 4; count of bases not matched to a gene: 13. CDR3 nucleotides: TGTGCCATACCGGGACTAGCCTTTACAAGCACCGGGGAGCTGTTTTTT. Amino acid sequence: CAIPGLAFTSTGELFF.

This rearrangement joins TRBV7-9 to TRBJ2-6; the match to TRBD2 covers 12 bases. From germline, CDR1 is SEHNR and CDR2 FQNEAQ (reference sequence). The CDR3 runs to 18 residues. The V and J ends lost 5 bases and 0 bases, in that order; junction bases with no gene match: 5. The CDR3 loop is CASSVGLAGFSGANVLTF. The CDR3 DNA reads TGTGCCAGCAGCGTAGGACTAGCGGGGTTCTCTGGGGCCAACGTCCTGACTTTC.

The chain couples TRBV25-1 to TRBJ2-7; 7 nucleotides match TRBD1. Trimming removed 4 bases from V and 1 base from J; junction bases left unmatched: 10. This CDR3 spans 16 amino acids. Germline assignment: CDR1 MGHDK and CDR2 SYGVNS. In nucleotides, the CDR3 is TGTGCCAGCAGTGCGTTATCCCGGGACAGTTCCTACGAGCAGTACTTC. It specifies CASSALSRDSSYEQYF.

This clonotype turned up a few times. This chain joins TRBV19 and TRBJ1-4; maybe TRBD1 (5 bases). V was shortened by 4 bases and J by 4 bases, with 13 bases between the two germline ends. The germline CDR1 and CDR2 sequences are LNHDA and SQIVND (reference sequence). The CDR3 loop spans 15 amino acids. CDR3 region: CASSTPGRRNEKLFF. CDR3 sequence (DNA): TGTGCCAGTAGTACACCGGGACGGCGTAATGAAAAACTGTTTTTT.

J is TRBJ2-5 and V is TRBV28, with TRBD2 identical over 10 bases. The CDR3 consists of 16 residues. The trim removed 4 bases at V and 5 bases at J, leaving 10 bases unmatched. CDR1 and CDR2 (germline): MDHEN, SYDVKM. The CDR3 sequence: CASSYMSGRAGETQYF. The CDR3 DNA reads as TGTGCCAGCAGTTACATGAGCGGGAGGGCAGGGGAGACCCAGTACTTC.